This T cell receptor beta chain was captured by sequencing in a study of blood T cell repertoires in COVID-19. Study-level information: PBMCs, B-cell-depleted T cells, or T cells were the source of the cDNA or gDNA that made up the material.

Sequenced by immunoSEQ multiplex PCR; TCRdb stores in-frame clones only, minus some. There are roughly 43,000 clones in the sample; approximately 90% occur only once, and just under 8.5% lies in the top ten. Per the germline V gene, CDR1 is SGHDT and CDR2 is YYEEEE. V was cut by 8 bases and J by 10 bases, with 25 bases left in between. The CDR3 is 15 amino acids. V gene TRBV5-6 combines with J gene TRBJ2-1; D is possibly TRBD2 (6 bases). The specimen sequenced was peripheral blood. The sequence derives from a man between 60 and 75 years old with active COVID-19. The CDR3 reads CASSGTTILVDEQFF. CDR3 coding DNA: TGTGCCAGTAGCGGTACTACTATCTTGGTAGACGAGCAGTTCTTC. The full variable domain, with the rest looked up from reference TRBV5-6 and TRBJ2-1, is DAGVTQSPTHLIKTRGQQVTLRCSPKSGHDTVSWYQQALGQGPQFIFQYYEEEERQRGNFPDRFSGHQFPNYSSELNVNALLLGDSALYLCASSGTTILVDEQFFGPGTRLTVL.